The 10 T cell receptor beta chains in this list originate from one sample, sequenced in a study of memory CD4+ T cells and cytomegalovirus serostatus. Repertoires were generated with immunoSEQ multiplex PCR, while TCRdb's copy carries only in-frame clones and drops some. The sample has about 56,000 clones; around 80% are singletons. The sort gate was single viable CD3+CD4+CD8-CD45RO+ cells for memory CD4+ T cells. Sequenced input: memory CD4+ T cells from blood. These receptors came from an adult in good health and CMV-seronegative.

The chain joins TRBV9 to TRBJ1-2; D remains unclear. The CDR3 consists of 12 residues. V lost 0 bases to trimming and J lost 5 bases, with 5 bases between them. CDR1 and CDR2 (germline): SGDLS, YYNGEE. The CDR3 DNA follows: TGTGCCAGCAGCGTAGATCCATATGGCTACACCTTC. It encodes CASSVDPYGYTF.

DNA of the CDR3: TGTGCCAGCAGCCCAACACCCCAGGGGACAGGGGGACGGGTTTGGACTGAAGCTTTCTTT. It translates to CASSPTPQGTGGRVWTEAFF. The chain employs TRBV7-8 and TRBJ1-1, with TRBD1 identical over 11 bases. This CDR3 comprises 20 residues. Germline CDR1 and CDR2: SGHVS and FQNEAQ. With 5 bases clipped from V and 5 bases from J, the junction kept 22 bases outside the gene matches. Filled out from reference TRBV7-8 and TRBJ1-1, the complete variable domain reads GAGVSQSPRYKVAKRGQDVALRCDPISGHVSLFWYQQALGQGPEFLTYFQNEAQLDKSGLPSDRFFAERPEGSVSTLKIQRTQQEDSAVYLCASSPTPQGTGGRVWTEAFFGQGTRLTVV.

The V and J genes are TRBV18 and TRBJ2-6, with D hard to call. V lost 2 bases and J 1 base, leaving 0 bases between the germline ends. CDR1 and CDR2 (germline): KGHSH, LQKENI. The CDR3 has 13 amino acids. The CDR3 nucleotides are TGTGCCAGCTCACCATCTGGGGCCAACGTCCTGACTTTC. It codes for CASSPSGANVLTF.

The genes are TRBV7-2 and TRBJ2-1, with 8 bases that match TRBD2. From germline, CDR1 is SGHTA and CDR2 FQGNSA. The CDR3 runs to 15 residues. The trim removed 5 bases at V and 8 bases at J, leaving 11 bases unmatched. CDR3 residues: CASSQRDSGDYEQFF. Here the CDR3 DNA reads TGTGCCAGCAGCCAGCGGGATAGCGGGGATTATGAGCAGTTCTTC.

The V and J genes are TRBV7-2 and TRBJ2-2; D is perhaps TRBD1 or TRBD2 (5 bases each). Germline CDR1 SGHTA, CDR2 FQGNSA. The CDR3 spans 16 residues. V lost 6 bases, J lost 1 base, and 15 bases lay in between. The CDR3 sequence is CASRRFRDRNTGELFF. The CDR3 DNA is TGTGCCAGCAGAAGGTTCCGGGACCGGAACACCGGGGAGCTGTTTTTT.

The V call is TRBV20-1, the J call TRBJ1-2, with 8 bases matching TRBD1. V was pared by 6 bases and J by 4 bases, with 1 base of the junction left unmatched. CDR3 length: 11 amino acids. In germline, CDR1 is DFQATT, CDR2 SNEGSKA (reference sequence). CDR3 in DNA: TGCAGTGCCGGACAGGGCTATGGCTACACCTTC. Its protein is CSAGQGYGYTF.

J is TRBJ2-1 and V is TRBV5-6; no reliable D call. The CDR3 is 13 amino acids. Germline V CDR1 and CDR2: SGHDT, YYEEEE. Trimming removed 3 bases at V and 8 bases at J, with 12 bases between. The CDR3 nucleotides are TGTGCCAGCAGCTCGTTAAATTTTGATGAGCAGTTCTTC. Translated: CASSSLNFDEQFF.

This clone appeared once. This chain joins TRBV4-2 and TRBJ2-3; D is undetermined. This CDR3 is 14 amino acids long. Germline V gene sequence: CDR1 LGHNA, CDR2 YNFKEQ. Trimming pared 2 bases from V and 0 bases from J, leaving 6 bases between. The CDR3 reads CASSQLGSTDTQYF. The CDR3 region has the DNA TGTGCCAGCAGCCAACTGGGAAGCACAGATACGCAGTATTTT.

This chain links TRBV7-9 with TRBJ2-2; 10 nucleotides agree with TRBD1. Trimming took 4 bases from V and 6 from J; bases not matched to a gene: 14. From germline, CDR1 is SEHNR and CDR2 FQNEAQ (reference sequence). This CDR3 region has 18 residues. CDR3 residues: CASSSNLPGTGVAGELFF. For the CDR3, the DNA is TGTGCCAGCAGCTCCAACCTCCCCGGGACAGGGGTGGCCGGGGAGCTGTTTTTT.

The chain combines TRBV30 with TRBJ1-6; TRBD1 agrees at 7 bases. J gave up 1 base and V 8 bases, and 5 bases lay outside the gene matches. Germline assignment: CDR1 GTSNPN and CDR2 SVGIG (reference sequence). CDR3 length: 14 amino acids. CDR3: CAVHRGSYNSPLHF. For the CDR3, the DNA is TGTGCCGTCCACAGGGGATCCTATAATTCACCCCTCCACTTT.